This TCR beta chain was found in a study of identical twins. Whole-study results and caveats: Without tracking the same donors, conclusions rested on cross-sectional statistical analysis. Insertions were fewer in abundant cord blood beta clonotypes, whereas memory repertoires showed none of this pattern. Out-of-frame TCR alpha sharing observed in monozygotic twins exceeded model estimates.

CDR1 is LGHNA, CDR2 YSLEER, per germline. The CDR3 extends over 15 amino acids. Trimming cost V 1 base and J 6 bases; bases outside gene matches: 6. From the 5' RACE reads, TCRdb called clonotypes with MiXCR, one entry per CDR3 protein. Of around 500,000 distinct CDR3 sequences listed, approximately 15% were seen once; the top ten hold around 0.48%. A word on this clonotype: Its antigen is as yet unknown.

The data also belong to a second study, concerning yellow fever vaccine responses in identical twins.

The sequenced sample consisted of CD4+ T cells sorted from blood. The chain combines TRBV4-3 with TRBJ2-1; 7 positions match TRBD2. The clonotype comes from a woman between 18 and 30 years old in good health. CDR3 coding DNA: TGCGCCAGCAGCCAAGTCAGCGGGATGTCCAATGAGCAGTTCTTC. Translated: CASSQVSGMSNEQFF.